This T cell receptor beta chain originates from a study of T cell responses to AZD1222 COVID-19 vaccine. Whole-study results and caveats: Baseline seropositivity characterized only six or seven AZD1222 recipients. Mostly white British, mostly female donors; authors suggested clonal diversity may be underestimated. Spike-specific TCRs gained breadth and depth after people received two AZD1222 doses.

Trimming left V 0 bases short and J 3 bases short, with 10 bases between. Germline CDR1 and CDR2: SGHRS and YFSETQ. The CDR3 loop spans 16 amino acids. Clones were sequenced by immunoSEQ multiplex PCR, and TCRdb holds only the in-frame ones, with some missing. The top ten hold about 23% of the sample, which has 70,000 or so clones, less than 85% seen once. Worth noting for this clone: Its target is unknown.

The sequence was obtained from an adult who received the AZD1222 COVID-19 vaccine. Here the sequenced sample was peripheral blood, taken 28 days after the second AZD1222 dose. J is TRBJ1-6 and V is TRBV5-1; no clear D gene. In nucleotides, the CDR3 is TGCGCCAGCAGCTTGGCCGGATCCCGCTATAATTCACCCCTCCACTTT. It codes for CASSLAGSRYNSPLHF. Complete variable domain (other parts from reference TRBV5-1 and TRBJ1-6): KAGVTQTPRYLIKTRGQQVTLSCSPISGHRSVSWYQQTPGQGLQFLFEYFSETQRNKGNFPGRFSGRQFSNSRSEMNVSTLELGDSALYLCASSLAGSRYNSPLHFGNGTRLTVT.